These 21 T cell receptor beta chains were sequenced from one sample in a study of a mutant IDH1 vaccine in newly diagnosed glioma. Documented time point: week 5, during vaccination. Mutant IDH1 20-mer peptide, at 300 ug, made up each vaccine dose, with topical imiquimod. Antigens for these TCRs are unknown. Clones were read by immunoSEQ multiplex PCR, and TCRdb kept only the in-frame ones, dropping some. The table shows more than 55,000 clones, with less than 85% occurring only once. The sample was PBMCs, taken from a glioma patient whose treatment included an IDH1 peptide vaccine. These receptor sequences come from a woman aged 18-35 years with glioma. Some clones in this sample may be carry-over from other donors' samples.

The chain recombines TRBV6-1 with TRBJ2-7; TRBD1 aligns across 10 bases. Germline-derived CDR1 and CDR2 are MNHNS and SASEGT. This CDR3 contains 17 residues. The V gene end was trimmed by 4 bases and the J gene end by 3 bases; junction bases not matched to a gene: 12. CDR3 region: CASSGKGTGVMFYEQYF. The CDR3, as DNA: TGTGCCAGCAGTGGTAAAGGGACAGGGGTAATGTTCTACGAGCAGTACTTC.

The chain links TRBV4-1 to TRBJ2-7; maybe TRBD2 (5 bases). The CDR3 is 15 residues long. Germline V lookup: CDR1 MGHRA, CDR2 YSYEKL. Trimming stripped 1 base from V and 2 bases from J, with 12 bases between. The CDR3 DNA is TGCGCCAGCAGCCAAGCCGGACTCGGAACCTACGAGCAGTACTTC. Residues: CASSQAGLGTYEQYF.

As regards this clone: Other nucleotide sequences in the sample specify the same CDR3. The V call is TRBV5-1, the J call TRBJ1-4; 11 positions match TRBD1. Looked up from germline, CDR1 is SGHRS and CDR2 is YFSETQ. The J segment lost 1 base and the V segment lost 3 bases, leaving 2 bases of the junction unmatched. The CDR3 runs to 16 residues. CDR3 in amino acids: CASSWGQGGTNEKLFF. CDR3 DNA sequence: TGCGCCAGCAGCTGGGGACAGGGGGGAACTAATGAAAAACTGTTTTTT.

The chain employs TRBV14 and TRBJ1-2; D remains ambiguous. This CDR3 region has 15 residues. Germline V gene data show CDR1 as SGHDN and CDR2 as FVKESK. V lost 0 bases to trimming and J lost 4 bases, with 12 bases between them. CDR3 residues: CASSQDEKGTYGYTF. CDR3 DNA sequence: TGTGCCAGCAGCCAAGACGAGAAGGGTACCTATGGCTACACCTTC.

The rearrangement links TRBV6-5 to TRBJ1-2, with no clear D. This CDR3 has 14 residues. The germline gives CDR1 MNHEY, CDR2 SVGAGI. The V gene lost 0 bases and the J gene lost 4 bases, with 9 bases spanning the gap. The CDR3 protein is CASSYSSGPYGYTF. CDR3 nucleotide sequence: TGTGCCAGCAGTTACTCGAGTGGCCCCTATGGCTACACCTTC.

CDR3 DNA: TGCAGCGTTGGTCTTCGGTCGGCTAGCGGGACCTACGAGCAGTACTTC. The encoded protein is CSVGLRSASGTYEQYF. This chain joins TRBV29-1 and TRBJ2-7; 9 bases fit TRBD2. The CDR3 sequence is 16 residues long. V was pared by 4 bases and J by 2 bases, with 12 bases of the junction left unmatched. Germline assignment: CDR1 SQVTM and CDR2 ANQGSEA.

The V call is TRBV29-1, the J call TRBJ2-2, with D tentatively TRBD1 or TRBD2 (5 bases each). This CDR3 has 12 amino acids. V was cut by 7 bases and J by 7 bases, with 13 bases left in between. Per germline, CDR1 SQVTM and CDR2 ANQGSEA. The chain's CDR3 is CSAGDGGGELFF. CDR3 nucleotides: TGCAGCGCCGGGGACGGAGGCGGGGAGCTGTTTTTT.

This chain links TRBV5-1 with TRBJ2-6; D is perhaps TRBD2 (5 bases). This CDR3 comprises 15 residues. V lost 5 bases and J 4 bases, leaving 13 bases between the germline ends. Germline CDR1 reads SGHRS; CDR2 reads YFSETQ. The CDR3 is CASRVFSAGANVLTF. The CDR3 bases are TGCGCCAGCAGAGTCTTTAGCGCGGGGGCCAACGTCCTGACTTTC.

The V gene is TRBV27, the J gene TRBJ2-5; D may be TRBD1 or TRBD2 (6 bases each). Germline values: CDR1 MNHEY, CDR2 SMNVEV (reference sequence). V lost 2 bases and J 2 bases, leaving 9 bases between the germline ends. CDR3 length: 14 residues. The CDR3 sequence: CASSLRGAQETQYF. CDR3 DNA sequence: TGTGCCAGCAGTTTAAGGGGGGCACAAGAGACCCAGTACTTC.

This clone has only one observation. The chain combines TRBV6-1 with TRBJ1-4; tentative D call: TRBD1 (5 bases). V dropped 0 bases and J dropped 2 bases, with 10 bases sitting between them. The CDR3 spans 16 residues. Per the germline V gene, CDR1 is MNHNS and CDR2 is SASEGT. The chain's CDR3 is CASSEALGQTNEKLFF. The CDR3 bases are TGTGCCAGCAGTGAAGCGCTGGGGCAGACTAATGAAAAACTGTTTTTT.

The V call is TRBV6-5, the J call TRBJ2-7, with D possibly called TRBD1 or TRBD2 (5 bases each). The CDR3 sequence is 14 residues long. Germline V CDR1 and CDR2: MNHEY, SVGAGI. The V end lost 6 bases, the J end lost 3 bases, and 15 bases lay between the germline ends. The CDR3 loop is CASSQPGRHYEQYF. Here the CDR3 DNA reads TGTGCCAGCAGCCAGCCGGGACGGCACTACGAGCAGTACTTC.

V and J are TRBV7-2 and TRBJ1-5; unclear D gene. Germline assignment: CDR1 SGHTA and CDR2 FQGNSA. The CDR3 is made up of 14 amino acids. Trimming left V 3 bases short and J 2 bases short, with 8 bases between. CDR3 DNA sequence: TGTGCCAGCAGCTTTTTGGGTGGCAATCAGCCCCAGCATTTT. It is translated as CASSFLGGNQPQHF. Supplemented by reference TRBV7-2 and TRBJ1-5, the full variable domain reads GAGVSQSPSNKVTEKGKDVELRCDPISGHTALYWYRQSLGQGLEFLIYFQGNSAPDKSGLPSDRFSAERTGGSVSTLTIQRTQQEDSAVYLCASSFLGGNQPQHFGDGTRLSIL.

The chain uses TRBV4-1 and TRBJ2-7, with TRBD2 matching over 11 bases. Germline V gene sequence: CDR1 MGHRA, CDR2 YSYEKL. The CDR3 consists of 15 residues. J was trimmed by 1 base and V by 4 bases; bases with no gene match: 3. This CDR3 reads CASSPIAGGSYEQYF. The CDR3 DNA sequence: TGCGCCAGCAGCCCCATAGCGGGAGGGTCCTACGAGCAGTACTTC.

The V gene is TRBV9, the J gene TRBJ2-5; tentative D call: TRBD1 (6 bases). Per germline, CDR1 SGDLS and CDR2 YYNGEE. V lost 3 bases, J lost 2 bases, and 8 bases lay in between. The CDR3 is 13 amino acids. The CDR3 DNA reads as TGTGCCAGCAGCGGGGGGCCTCAAGAGACCCAGTACTTC. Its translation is CASSGGPQETQYF.

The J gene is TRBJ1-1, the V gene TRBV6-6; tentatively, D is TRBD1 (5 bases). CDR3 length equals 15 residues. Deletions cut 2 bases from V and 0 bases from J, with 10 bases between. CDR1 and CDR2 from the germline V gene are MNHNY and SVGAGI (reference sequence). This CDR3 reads CASSYGGAMNTEAFF. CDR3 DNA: TGTGCCAGCAGTTACGGCGGGGCTATGAACACTGAAGCTTTCTTT.

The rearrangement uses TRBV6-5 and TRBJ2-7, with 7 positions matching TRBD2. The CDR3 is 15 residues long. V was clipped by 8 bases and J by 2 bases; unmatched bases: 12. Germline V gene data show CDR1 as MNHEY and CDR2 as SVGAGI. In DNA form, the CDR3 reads TGTGCCAGCCGCGGGAGTGAGACTGGGACCTACGAGCAGTACTTC. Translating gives CASRGSETGTYEQYF.

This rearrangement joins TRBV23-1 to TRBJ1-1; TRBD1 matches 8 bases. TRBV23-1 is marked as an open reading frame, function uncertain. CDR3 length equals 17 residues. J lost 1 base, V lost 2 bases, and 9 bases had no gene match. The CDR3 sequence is CASSQAFAGGKNTEAFF. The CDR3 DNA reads TGCGCCAGCAGTCAAGCCTTCGCAGGGGGCAAGAACACTGAAGCTTTCTTT.

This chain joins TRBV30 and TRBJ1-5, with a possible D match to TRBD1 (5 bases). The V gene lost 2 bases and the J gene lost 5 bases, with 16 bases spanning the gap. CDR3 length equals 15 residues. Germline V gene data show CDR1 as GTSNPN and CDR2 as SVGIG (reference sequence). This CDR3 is CAWSPKGLGHQPQHF. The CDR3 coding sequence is TGTGCCTGGAGTCCCAAAGGGTTGGGACATCAGCCCCAGCATTTT.

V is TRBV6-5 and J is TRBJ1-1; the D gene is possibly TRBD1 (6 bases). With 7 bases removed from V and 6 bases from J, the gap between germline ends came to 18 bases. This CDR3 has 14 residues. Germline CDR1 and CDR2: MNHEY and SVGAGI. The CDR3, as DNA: TGTGCCAGCACCAACTTGGGGGGCAGCTCTGAAGCTTTCTTT. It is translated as CASTNLGGSSEAFF.

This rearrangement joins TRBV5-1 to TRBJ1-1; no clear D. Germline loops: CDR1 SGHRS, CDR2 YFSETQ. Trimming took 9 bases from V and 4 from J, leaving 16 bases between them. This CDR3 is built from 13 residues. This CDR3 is CATSGRASTEAFF. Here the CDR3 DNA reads TGCGCCACCTCAGGACGGGCGAGCACTGAAGCTTTCTTT.

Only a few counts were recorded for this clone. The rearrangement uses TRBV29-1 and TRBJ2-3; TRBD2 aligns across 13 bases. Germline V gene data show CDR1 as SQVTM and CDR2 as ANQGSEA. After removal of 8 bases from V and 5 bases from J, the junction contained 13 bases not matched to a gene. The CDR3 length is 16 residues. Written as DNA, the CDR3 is TGCAGCTCGAGGCGAGGACTAGCGGGGGTAGGAGATACGCAGTATTTT. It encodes CSSRRGLAGVGDTQYF.